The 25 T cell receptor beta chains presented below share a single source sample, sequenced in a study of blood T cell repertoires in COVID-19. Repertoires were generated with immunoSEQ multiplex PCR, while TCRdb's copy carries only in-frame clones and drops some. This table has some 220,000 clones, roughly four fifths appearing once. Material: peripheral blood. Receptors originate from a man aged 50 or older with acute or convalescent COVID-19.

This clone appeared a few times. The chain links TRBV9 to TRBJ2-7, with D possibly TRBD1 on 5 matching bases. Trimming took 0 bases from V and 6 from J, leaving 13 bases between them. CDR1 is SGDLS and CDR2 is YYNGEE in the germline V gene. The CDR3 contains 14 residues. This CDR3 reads CASSVGTGPIEQYF. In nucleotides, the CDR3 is TGTGCCAGCAGCGTAGGAACAGGTCCCATCGAGCAGTACTTC.

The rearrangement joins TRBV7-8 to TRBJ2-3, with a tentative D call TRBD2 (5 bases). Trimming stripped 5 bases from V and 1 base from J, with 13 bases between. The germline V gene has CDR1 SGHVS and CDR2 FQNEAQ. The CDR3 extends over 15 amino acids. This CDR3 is CASSQRTGGTDTQYF. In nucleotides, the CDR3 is TGTGCCAGCAGCCAAAGAACCGGGGGCACAGATACGCAGTATTTT.

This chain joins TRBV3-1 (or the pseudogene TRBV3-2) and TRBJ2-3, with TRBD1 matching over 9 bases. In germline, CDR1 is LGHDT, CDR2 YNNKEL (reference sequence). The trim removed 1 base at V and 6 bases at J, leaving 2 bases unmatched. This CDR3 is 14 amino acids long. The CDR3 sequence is CASSQAGQGDTQYF. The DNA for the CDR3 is TGTGCCAGCAGCCAAGCTGGACAGGGGGATACGCAGTATTTT.

The CDR3 is CSVEHQGAGNTIYF. DNA of the CDR3: TGCAGCGTTGAACATCAAGGGGCTGGAAACACCATATATTTT. V and J are TRBV29-1 and TRBJ1-3, with a weak D call TRBD1 (5 bases). Trimming stripped 2 bases from V and 2 bases from J, with 10 bases between. The CDR3 has 14 amino acids. The germline V gene encodes CDR1 SQVTM and CDR2 ANQGSEA.

CDR3 coding DNA: TGTGCCAGCAGCCAATCGAACGGGGTGAGGGAGCAGTACTTC. Amino acid sequence: CASSQSNGVREQYF. The chain links TRBV14 to TRBJ2-7, with D possibly matching TRBD2 (5 bases). Germline CDR1 reads SGHDN; CDR2 reads FVKESK. Deletions cut 2 bases from V and 7 bases from J, with 15 bases between. The CDR3 is made up of 14 amino acids.

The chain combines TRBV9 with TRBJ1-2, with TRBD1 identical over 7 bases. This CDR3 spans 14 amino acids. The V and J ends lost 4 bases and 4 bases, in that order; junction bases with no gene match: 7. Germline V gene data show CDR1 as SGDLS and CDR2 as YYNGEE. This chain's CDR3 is CASSPMTGPYGYTF. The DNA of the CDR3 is TGTGCCAGCAGCCCGATGACAGGGCCCTATGGCTACACCTTC.

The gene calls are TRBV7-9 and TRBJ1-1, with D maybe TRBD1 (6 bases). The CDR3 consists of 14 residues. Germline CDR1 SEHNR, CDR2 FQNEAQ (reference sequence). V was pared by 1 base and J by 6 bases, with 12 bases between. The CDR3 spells CASSLEKWGPEAFF. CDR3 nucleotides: TGTGCCAGCAGCTTAGAAAAATGGGGGCCTGAAGCTTTCTTT. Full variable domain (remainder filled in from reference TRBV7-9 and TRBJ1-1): DTGVSQNPRHKITKRGQNVTFRCDPISEHNRLYWYRQTLGQGPEFLTYFQNEAQLEKSRLLSDRFSAERPKGSFSTLEIQRTEQGDSAMYLCASSLEKWGPEAFFGQGTRLTVV.

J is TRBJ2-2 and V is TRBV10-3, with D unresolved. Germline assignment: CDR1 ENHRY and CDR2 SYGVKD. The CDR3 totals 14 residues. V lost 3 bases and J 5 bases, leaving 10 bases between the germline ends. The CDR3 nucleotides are TGTGCCATCAGTGAAGGTCTAGTAACCGGGGAGCTGTTTTTT. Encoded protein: CAISEGLVTGELFF.

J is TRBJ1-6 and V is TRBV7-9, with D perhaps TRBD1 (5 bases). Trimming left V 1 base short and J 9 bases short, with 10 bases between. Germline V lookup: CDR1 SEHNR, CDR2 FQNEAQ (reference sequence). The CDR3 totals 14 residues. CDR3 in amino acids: CASSLGSGGSPLHF. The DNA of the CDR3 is TGTGCCAGCAGCTTAGGTTCCGGGGGTTCACCCCTCCACTTT.

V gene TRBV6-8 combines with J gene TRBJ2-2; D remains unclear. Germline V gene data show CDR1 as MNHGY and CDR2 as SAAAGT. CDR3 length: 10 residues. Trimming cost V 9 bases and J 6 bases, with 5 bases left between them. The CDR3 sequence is CARFAGELFF. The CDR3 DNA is TGTGCCAGATTCGCCGGGGAGCTGTTTTTT.

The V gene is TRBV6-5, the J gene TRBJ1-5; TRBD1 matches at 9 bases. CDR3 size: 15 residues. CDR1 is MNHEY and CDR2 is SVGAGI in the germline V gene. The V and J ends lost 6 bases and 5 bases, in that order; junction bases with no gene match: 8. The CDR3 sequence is CASSFTGGAYQPQHF. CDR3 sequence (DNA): TGTGCCAGCAGCTTTACAGGGGGCGCATATCAGCCCCAGCATTTT.

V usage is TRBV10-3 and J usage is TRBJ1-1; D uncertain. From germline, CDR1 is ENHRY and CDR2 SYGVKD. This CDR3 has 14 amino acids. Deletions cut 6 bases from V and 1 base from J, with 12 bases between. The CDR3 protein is CAIRLRSWNTEAFF. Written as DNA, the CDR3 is TGTGCCATCAGATTGCGGAGCTGGAACACTGAAGCTTTCTTT.

CDR3 sequence reads: CASSPGREKLFF. CDR3 sequence (DNA): TGTGCCAGCAGCCCAGGAAGGGAAAAACTGTTTTTT. The chain is built from TRBV7-8 and TRBJ1-4; D remains ambiguous. V dropped 5 bases and J dropped 8 bases, with 9 bases sitting between them. Germline loops: CDR1 SGHVS, CDR2 FQNEAQ. This CDR3 is built from 12 residues.

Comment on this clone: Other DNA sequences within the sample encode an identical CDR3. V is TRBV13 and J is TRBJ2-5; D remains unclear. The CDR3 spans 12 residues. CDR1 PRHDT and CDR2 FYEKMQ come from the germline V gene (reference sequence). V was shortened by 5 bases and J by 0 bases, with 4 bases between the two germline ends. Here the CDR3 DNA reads TGTGCCAGCAGCCAATACCAAGAGACCCAGTACTTC. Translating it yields CASSQYQETQYF.

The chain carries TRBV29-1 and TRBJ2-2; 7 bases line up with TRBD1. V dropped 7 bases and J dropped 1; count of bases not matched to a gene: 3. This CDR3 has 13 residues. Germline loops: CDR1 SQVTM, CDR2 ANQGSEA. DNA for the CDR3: TGCAGCGGTTGGACAGGGAACACCGGGGAGCTGTTTTTT. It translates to CSGWTGNTGELFF.

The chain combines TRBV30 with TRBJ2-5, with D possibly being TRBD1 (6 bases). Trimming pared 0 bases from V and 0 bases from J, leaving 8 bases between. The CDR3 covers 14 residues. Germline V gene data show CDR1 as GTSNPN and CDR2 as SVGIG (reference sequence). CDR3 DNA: TGTGCCTGGAGTGTAAGGGGGTACCAAGAGACCCAGTACTTC. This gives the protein CAWSVRGYQETQYF.

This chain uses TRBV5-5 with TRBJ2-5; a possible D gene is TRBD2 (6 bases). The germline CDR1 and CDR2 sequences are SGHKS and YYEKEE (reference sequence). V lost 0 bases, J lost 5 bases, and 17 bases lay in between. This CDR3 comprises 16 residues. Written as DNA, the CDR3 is TGTGCCAGCAGCTTGGAAGCGGGCCTGGGTTTGGAGACCCAGTACTTC. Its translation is CASSLEAGLGLETQYF.

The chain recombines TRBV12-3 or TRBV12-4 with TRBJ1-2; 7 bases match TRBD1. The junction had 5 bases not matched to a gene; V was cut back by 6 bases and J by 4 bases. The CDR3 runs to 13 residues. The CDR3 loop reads CASSRGQPYGYTF. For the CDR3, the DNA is TGTGCCAGCAGCCGGGGACAGCCCTATGGCTACACCTTC.

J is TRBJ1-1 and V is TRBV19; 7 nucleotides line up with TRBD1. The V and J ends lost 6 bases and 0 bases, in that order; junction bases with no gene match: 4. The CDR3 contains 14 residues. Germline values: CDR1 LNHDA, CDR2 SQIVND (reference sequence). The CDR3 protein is CASRITGVNTEAFF. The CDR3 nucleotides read TGTGCCAGTAGGATCACAGGGGTGAACACTGAAGCTTTCTTT. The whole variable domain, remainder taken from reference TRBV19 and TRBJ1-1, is DGGITQSPKYLFRKEGQNVTLSCEQNLNHDAMYWYRQDPGQGLRLIYYSQIVNDFQKGDIAEGYSVSREKKESFPLTVTSAQKNPTAFYLCASRITGVNTEAFFGQGTRLTVV.

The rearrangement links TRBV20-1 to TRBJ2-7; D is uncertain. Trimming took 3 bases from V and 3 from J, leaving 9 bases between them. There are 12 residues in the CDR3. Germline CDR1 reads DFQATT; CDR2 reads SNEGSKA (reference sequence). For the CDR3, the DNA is TGCAGTGCTAGTTTGTCTGTCTACGAGCAGTACTTC. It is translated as CSASLSVYEQYF.

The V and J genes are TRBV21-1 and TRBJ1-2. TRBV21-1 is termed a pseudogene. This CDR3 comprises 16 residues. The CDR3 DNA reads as TGTGCCAGCAGCCCTCGCCCCCCTTCCATTTACTACGGCTACACCTTC. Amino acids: CASSPRPPSIYYGYTF.

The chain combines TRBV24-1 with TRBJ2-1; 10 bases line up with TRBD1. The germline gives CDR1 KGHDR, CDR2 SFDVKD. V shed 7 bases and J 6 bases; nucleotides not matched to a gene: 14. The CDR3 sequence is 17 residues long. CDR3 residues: CATRKPGTGAAGNEQFF. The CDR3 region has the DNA TGTGCCACCAGAAAACCCGGGACAGGGGCCGCAGGCAATGAGCAGTTCTTC.

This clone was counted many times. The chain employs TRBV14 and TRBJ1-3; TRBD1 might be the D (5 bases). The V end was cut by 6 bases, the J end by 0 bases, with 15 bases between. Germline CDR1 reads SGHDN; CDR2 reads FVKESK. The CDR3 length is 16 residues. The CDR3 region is CASRPAQGTSGNTIYF. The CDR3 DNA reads TGTGCCAGCAGGCCCGCCCAGGGAACCTCTGGAAACACCATATATTTT. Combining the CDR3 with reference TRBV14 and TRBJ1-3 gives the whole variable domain EAGVTQFPSHSVIEKGQTVTLRCDPISGHDNLYWYRRVMGKEIKFLLHFVKESKQDESGMPNNRFLAERTGGTYSTLKVQPAELEDSGVYFCASRPAQGTSGNTIYFGEGSWLTVV.

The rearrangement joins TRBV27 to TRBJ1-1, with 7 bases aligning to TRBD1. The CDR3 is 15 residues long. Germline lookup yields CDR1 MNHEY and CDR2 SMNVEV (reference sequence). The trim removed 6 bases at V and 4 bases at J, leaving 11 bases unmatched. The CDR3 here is CASRYKTGSITEAFF. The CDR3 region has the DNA TGTGCCAGCAGATATAAGACAGGGTCCATCACTGAAGCTTTCTTT.

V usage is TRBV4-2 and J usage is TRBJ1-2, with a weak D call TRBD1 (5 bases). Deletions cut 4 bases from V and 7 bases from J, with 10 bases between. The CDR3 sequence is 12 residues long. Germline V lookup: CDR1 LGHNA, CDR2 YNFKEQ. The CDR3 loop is CASSPEGVGYTF. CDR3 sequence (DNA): TGTGCCAGCAGCCCCGAAGGGGTTGGCTACACCTTC.